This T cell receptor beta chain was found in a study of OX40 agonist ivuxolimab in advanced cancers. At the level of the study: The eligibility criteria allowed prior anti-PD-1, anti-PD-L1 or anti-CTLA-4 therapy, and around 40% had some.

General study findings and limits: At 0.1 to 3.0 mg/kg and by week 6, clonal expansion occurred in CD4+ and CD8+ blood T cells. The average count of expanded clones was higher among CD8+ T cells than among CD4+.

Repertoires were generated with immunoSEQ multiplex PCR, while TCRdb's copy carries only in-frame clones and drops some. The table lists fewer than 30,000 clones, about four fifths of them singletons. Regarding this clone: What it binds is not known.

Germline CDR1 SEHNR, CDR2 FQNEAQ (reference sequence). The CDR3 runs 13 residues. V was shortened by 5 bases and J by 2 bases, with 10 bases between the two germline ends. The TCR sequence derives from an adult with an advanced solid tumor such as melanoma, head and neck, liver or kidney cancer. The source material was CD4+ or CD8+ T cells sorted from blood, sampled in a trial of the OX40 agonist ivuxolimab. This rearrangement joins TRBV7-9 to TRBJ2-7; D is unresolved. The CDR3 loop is CASSPPTAYEQYF. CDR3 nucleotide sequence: TGTGCCAGCAGCCCCCCGACCGCCTACGAGCAGTACTTC.